This section outlines one TCR beta chain sequence together with its context. As yet, its antigen is unknown. It may be a read error: a sequence one base away is much more abundant. This entry comes from a study of spatial heterogeneity in lung cancer. Background on the study: On average, each unique TCR and UMI combination appeared more than ten times in raw reads. General study results and limits: Ubiquitous expanded tumor TCRs surfaced in blood more at resection than they did at follow-up.

Germline CDR1 and CDR2: ENHRY and SYGVKD. V shed 6 bases and J 6 bases; nucleotides not matched to a gene: 5. This CDR3 has 14 amino acids. Time point meaning: sample taken at primary tumor resection. Sequencing of whole RNA from tumor, nontumor lung or frozen PBMC involved no sorting. The cohort: 70 to 85 early-stage, untreated non-small cell lung cancer patients. TCRdb re-analysed the 5' RACE reads in MiXCR, keeping a single row per CDR3 protein. Altogether about 10,000 distinct CDR3 sequences are present, approximately 5% being singletons, with the ten largest covering more than 20%. The receptor's source is a male donor with early-stage non-small cell lung cancer. The sequencing here drew on PBMCs, taken at surgery. The chain joins TRBV10-3 to TRBJ2-1; 10 bases map to TRBD1. CDR3 loop: CAIRPTGGTNEQFF. As DNA, the CDR3 is TGTGCCATCAGACCGACAGGGGGCACCAATGAGCAGTTCTTC.